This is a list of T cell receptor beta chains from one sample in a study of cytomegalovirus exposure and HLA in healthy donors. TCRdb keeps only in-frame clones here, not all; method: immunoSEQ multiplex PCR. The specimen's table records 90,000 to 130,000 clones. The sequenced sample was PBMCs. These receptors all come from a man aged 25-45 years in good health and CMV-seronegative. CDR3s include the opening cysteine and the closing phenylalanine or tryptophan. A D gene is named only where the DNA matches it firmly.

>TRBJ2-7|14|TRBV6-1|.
CASSEAQASYEQYF
TGTGCCAGCAGTGAAGCGCAGGCGTCCTACGAGCAGTACTTC
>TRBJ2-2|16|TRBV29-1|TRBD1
CSVEVDRGLNTGELFF
TGCAGCGTTGAAGTGGACAGGGGGTTGAACACCGGGGAGCTGTTTTTT
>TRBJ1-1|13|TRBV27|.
CASAGQMNTEAFF
TGTGCCAGTGCCGGACAGATGAACACTGAAGCTTTCTTT
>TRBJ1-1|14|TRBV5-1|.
CASSLQGMNTEAFF
TGCGCCAGCAGCTTGCAGGGGATGAACACTGAAGCTTTCTTT
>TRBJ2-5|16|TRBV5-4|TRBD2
CASSDDQRGGRETQYF
TGTGCCAGCAGCGATGACCAGCGGGGGGGCCGAGAGACCCAGTACTTC
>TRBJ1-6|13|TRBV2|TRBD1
CASRGQGFSPLHF
TGTGCCAGCAGAGGACAGGGGTTTTCACCCCTCCACTTT
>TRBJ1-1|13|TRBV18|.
CASQGTPGTEAFF
TGTGCCAGCCAAGGGACACCGGGCACTGAAGCTTTCTTT
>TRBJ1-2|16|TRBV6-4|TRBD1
CASSESGTGYGYGYTF
TGTGCCAGCAGTGAAAGCGGGACAGGTTACGGCTATGGCTACACCTTC
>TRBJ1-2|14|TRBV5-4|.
CASSPQGPNYGYTF
TGTGCCAGCAGCCCACAGGGTCCTAACTATGGCTACACCTTC
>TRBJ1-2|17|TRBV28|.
CASSSGEGTISPRGYTF
TGTGCCAGCAGCTCTGGGGAGGGAACGATCTCCCCGCGGGGCTACACCTTC
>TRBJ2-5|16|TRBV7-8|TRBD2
CASSLEKDTSDETQYF
TGTGCCAGCAGCTTAGAGAAGGACACTAGCGACGAGACCCAGTACTTC
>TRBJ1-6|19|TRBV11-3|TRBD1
CASSPLGGGQGAYNSPLHF
TGTGCCAGCAGCCCTTTAGGGGGGGGACAGGGGGCTTATAATTCACCCCTCCACTTT
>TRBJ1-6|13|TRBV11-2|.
CASSFRENSPLHF
TGTGCCAGCAGCTTCCGGGAAAATTCACCCCTCCACTTT
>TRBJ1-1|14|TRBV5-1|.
CASSLGAGNTEAFF
TGCGCCAGCAGCTTGGGAGCGGGGAACACTGAAGCTTTCTTT
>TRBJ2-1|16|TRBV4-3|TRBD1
CASSQDGGQGFNEQFF
TGCGCCAGCAGCCAAGATGGAGGACAGGGATTCAATGAGCAGTTCTTC
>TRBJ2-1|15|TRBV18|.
CASSPKPGSRNEQFF
TGTGCCAGCTCACCAAAACCAGGTTCGCGCAATGAGCAGTTCTTC
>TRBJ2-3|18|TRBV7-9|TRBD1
CASSSTTGQGALTDTQYF
TGTGCCAGCAGCTCGACCACTGGACAGGGGGCGCTTACAGATACGCAGTATTTT
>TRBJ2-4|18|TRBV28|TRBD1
CASGTHRGRAGAKNIQYF
TGTGCCAGCGGAACCCACAGGGGCCGAGCAGGCGCCAAAAACATTCAGTACTTC
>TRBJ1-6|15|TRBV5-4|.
CASSSTGTLNSPLHF
TGTGCCAGCAGCTCAACAGGGACCCTTAATTCACCCCTCCACTTT
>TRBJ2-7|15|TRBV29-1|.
CSVGHGRARGHEQYF
TGCAGCGTTGGACATGGGAGGGCCAGGGGTCACGAGCAGTACTTC
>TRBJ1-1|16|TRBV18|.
CASSPRSTGPNTEAFF
TGTGCCAGCTCACCTAGGAGTACAGGTCCGAACACTGAAGCTTTCTTT
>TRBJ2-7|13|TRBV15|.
CATSRDSGWEQYF
TGTGCCACCAGCAGAGATTCCGGGTGGGAGCAGTACTTC
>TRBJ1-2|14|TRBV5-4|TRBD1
CASSSGQGWGGYTF
TGTGCCAGCAGCTCGGGACAGGGGTGGGGTGGCTACACCTTC
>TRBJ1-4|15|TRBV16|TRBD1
CASSQSGQIGEKLFF
TGTGCCAGCAGCCAATCGGGACAGATTGGTGAAAAACTGTTTTTT
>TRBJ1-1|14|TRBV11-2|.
CASSLRQGITEAFF
TGTGCCAGCAGCTTAAGGCAGGGCATCACTGAAGCTTTCTTT
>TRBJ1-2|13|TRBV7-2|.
CASSRQLNYGYTF
TGTGCCAGCAGCCGACAGCTAAACTATGGCTACACCTTC
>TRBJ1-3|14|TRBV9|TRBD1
CASSVGTGKNTIYF
TGTGCCAGCAGCGTCGGGACAGGGAAAAACACCATATATTTT
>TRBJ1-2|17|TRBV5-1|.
CASSLGSGGGLDYGYTF
TGCGCCAGCAGCTTGGGTTCGGGAGGGGGACTCGACTATGGCTACACCTTC
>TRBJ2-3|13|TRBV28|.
CASSLSDTDTQYF
TGTGCCAGCAGTTTATCAGACACAGATACGCAGTATTTT
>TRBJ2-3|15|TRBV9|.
CASSEVAGTTDTQYF
TGTGCCAGCAGCGAGGTCGCGGGCACCACAGATACGCAGTATTTT
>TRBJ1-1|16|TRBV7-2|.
CASSLGSRGANTEAFF
TGTGCCAGCAGCTTAGGCTCTCGGGGGGCGAACACTGAAGCTTTCTTT
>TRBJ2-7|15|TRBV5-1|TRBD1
CASSFVQGARYEQYF
TGCGCCAGCAGCTTCGTCCAGGGGGCGCGATACGAGCAGTACTTC
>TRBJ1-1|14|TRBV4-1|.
CASSQPGVNTEAFF
TGCGCCAGCAGCCAGCCAGGGGTGAACACTGAAGCTTTCTTT